The present T cell receptor (beta chain) was sequenced within a study of blood T cell repertoires in COVID-19. Study in general: Collection of acute and convalescent COVID-19 samples took place in the United States, Italy and Spain.

This CDR3 is built from 11 residues. V was pared by 3 bases and J by 6 bases, with 8 bases between. Looked up from germline, CDR1 is DFQATT and CDR2 is SNEGSKA (reference sequence). Profiled with immunoSEQ multiplex PCR; TCRdb holds only in-frame clones, not every one. The sample includes roughly 100,000 clones, about 85% of them seen just once. The sample comprised peripheral blood. The chain combines TRBV20-1 with TRBJ1-2; perhaps TRBD1 as D (6 bases). The source of this sequence is a man between 45 and 60 years old in a cohort sampled during active COVID-19. CDR3 region: CSASRTDGYTF. The CDR3 nucleotides read TGCAGTGCTAGTAGGACAGATGGCTACACCTTC.